The clone carrying this T cell receptor (beta chain) was observed a single time. Sequenced by immunoSEQ multiplex PCR; TCRdb stores in-frame clones only, minus some. Of hundreds of thousands of clones in the sample, 88% are singletons; the top ten hold 0.01%. The data were taken from a study of shared T cell receptors in the human thymus. The CDR3 covers 16 residues. Germline V gene lookup returns CDR1 SGHRS and CDR2 YFSETQ. The V gene end was trimmed by 3 bases and the J gene end by 0 bases; junction bases not matched to a gene: 2. The same sample was also used in a study of human thymus T cells. This second study says: Thymus tissue was removed during corrective cardiac surgery. Among unrelated individuals, related research reported thymic repertoires that overlapped highly.

The source of this sequence is a boy less than two years old with a congenital heart defect. The source material was thymocytes. The rearrangement uses TRBV5-1 and TRBJ2-2; TRBD2 agrees at 10 bases. The DNA of the CDR3 is TGCGCCAGCAGCTCCGGACTAGCGGCGAACACCGGGGAGCTGTTTTTT. This translates into CASSSGLAANTGELFF.